This is a list of T cell receptor beta chains from one sample in a study of T cell repertoires in cytomegalovirus infection. TCRdb fed the reads into MiXCR, producing one record per CDR3 protein. The sample includes roughly 310,000 distinct CDR3 sequences, under 35% of them seen just once. These receptors' targets are unknown. The sample consisted of cultured PBMCs, taken from culture after CMV antigen stimulation. Receptors originate from a human donor in good health (CMV status not recorded). Some clones in this sample may be carry-over from other donors' samples. CDR3s include the opening cysteine and the closing phenylalanine or tryptophan. A D gene is named only where the DNA matches it firmly. A row's size may be missing; if present it is once, few, many or a size class.

TRBV6-6	TRBJ2-1	NA	few	TGTGCCAGCAGTTACTCGGAGGGAAGACTTAGCAATGAGCAGTTCTTC	CASSYSEGRLSNEQFF
TRBV7-3	TRBJ2-1	NA	NA	TGTGCCAGCAGCTTAACCGTTCAGGGGGGTGAGCAGTTCTTC	CASSLTVQGGEQFF
TRBV7-9	TRBJ2-3	NA	NA	TGTGCCAGCAGCGATTCGAGGGGCACAGATACGCAGTATTTT	CASSDSRGTDTQYF
TRBV20-1	TRBJ2-7	TRBD1	NA	TGCAGTGCTAGAGGGGGGACAGTGAGCTACGAGCAGTACTTC	CSARGGTVSYEQYF
TRBV7-2	TRBJ1-1	TRBD1	many	TGTGCCAGCAGCTTAAAGGCAGGGGGTTTCATTGAAGCTTTCTTT	CASSLKAGGFIEAFF
TRBV6-5	TRBJ1-5	NA	NA	TGTGCCAGCAGTTACTCCCCCACAGGCCTTGGGAATCAGCCCCAGCATTTT	CASSYSPTGLGNQPQHF
TRBV10-3	TRBJ2-1	TRBD2	once	TGTGCCATCAGTGAGTCAAGGACTAGCGGGACAAATTACAATGAGCAGTTCTTC	CAISESRTSGTNYNEQFF
TRBV7-2	TRBJ2-3	NA	many	TGTGCCAGCAGCCTGGGGCTGCGCATGGATACGCAGTATTTT	CASSLGLRMDTQYF
TRBV20-1	TRBJ2-5	NA	NA	TGCAGTGCTAGAGATCTACAGGAGCTAGAGACCCAGTACTTC	CSARDLQELETQYF
TRBV24-1	TRBJ2-1	NA	NA	TGTGCCACCAGTGACCCCGGACATCAGTCGGACAATGAGCAGTTCTTC	CATSDPGHQSDNEQFF
TRBV28	TRBJ2-5	NA	few	TGTGCCAGCAGTTTGCAGGCAGGGCGGGGAGAGACCCAGTACTTC	CASSLQAGRGETQYF
TRBV6-5	TRBJ2-1	NA	once	TGTGCCAGCAGTTTAAATCGGGGGACGGAGTTCTTC	CASSLNRGTEFF